Below are 13 T cell receptor beta chains sequenced from a single sample in a study of cytomegalovirus exposure and HLA in healthy donors (dated by TCRdb to about 2017). Receptor amplification or capture employed the immunoSEQ multiplex PCR assay. The multiplex PCR relied on a mix of 60 forward primers for TCR Vbeta segments and 13 reverse primers for TCR Jbeta segments. Sourced from immuneACCESS, this table was stored by TCRdb with only in-frame sequences that have V and J called. A share of the clones is absent; for the studies checked, an unresolved V gene accounts for under half, and the remainder has no known explanation. This sample gives roughly 160,000 clones in total; 85% of them show up just once. The ten largest clonotypes hold 1% of the sample. Sample: PBMCs. Receptor source: a boy aged 2 to 10 in good health and CMV-seronegative.

The V gene is TRBV18, the J gene TRBJ2-4; TRBD1 matches at 7 bases. CDR1 is KGHSH, CDR2 LQKENI, per germline. The V segment lost 6 bases and the J segment 0 bases; nucleotides outside the gene matches: 8. CDR3 length equals 16 residues. CDR3: CASSSRQGLAKNIQYF. CDR3 bases: TGTGCCAGCTCTTCCCGACAGGGTTTAGCCAAAAACATTCAGTACTTC.

This sequence joins TRBV6-5 and TRBJ1-6, with no clear D. The CDR3 is 13 residues long. The V and J ends lost 7 bases and 10 bases respectively, with 14 bases between them. Germline CDR1 and CDR2: MNHEY and SVGAGI. The CDR3 DNA reads TGTGCCAGCACGTTCGGGGTGCGCTCACCCCTCCACTTT. This sequence encodes CASTFGVRSPLHF.

This clone was seen just once. The chain is built from TRBV7-8 and TRBJ1-4; TRBD1 matches at 11 bases. With V trimmed by 5 bases and J by 6 bases, 2 bases remained unmatched. CDR3 size: 14 residues. The V gene's germline CDR1 is SGHVS and CDR2 FQNEAQ. The chain's CDR3 is CASSRDRGDEKLFF. In nucleotides, the CDR3 is TGTGCCAGCAGCCGGGACAGGGGGGATGAAAAACTGTTTTTT.

The chain joins TRBV28 to TRBJ1-2, with D unresolved. The CDR3 runs to 13 residues. Trimming took off 0 bases at V and 7 bases at J, with 9 bases between the two ends. The germline V gene has CDR1 MDHEN and CDR2 SYDVKM. The CDR3 DNA follows: TGTGCCAGCAGTTTATGGCCCACGGGTGGCTACACCTTC. Protein product: CASSLWPTGGYTF.

The chain combines TRBV13 with TRBJ2-2, with 8 bases fitting TRBD2. V shed 5 bases, J shed 4 bases, and the junction held 9 bases outside the gene matches. The CDR3 contains 16 residues. Germline values: CDR1 PRHDT, CDR2 FYEKMQ (reference sequence). The CDR3 nucleotides read TGTGCCAGCAGCCTTCGGGGGGGGGCTACCACCGGGGAGCTGTTTTTT. It codes for CASSLRGGATTGELFF.

This clone was picked up one time. CDR3 sequence (DNA): TGTGCCAGCAGCACTAGCGTGGCAGAGACCCAGTACTTC. Protein: CASSTSVAETQYF. The V call is TRBV5-6, the J call TRBJ2-5, with 7 bases fitting TRBD2. The junction had 4 bases not matched to a gene; V was cut back by 4 bases and J by 4 bases. Germline V CDR1 and CDR2: SGHDT, YYEEEE. This CDR3 comprises 13 residues.

The rearrangement joins TRBV28 to TRBJ1-3; D unresolved. The CDR3 is 13 amino acids. Germline V gene data show CDR1 as MDHEN and CDR2 as SYDVKM. V dropped 7 bases and J dropped 4 bases, with 11 bases sitting between them. The CDR3 reads CASTPGRGNTIYF. For the CDR3, the DNA is TGTGCCAGCACGCCGGGGAGGGGAAACACCATATATTTT.

The rearrangement joins TRBV5-8 to TRBJ1-6; D not certain. Trimming shortened V by 0 bases and J by 0 bases, and 7 bases separated the two germline ends. The CDR3 is 16 residues long. From germline, CDR1 is SGHTS and CDR2 YDEGEE. CDR3 sequence (DNA): TGTGCCAGCAGCTTGGCCCAGGCCTCCTATAATTCACCCCTCCACTTT. This codes for CASSLAQASYNSPLHF.

With respect to this clone: Other nucleotide sequences in the sample specify the same CDR3. V is TRBV30 and J is TRBJ1-1; D gene unclear. Germline CDR1 GTSNPN, CDR2 SVGIG (reference sequence). This CDR3 is built from 13 residues. With 0 bases removed from V and 1 base from J, the gap between germline ends came to 6 bases. The CDR3 region is CAWSVRENTEAFF. In DNA form, the CDR3 reads TGTGCCTGGAGTGTTCGGGAGAACACTGAAGCTTTCTTT. Drawing the rest from reference TRBV30 and TRBJ1-1, the complete variable domain is SQTIHQWPATLVQPVGSPLSLECTVEGTSNPNLYWYRQAAGRGLQLLFYSVGIGQISSEVPQNLSASRPQDRQFILSSKKLLLSDSGFYLCAWSVRENTEAFFGQGTRLTVV.

The V call is TRBV6-1, the J call TRBJ1-5, with a weak D call TRBD1 (6 bases). Trimming left V 6 bases short and J 3 bases short, with 9 bases between. Germline V gene lookup returns CDR1 MNHNS and CDR2 SASEGT. This CDR3 is built from 13 residues. Here the CDR3 reads CASSRDTNQPQHF. DNA for the CDR3: TGTGCCAGCAGCAGGGACACCAATCAGCCCCAGCATTTT.

The chain carries TRBV14 and TRBJ2-5; a weak D match, TRBD1 (5 bases). Trimming left V 5 bases short and J 2 bases short, with 9 bases between. Per the germline V gene, CDR1 is SGHDN and CDR2 is FVKESK. The CDR3 extends over 13 amino acids. CDR3: CASSFRTQETQYF. CDR3 nucleotides: TGTGCCAGCAGCTTCCGGACACAAGAGACCCAGTACTTC.

In this sample, this clone turned up once. The chain links TRBV6-6 to TRBJ2-5; D uncertain. V was pared by 6 bases and J by 5 bases, with 10 bases between. This CDR3 contains 12 residues. Germline lookup yields CDR1 MNHNY and CDR2 SVGAGI (reference sequence). As DNA, the CDR3 is TGTGCCAGCAGACAGCTTACGGAGACCCAGTACTTC. Its protein is CASRQLTETQYF.

The rearrangement uses TRBV28 and TRBJ2-2; TRBD2 might be the D (7 bases). The V end was cut by 2 bases, the J end by 5 bases, with 15 bases between. CDR3 length equals 16 residues. Germline assignment: CDR1 MDHEN and CDR2 SYDVKM. The CDR3, as DNA: TGTGCCAGCAGTTTACCGATGGGGGGGCGGACCGGGGAGCTGTTTTTT. It yields the protein CASSLPMGGRTGELFF.